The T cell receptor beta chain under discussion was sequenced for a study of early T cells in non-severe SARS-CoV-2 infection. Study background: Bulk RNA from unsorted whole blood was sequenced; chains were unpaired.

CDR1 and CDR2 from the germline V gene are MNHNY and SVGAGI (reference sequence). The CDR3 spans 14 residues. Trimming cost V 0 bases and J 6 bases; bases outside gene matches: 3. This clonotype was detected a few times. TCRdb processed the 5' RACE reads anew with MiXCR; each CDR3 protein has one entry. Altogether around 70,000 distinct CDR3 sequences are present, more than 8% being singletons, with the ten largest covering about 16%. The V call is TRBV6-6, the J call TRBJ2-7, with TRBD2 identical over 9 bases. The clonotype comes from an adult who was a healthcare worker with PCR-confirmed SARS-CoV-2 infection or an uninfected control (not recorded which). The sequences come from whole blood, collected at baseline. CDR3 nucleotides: TGTGCCAGCAGTTACTCTGAACTAGCGGGCGAGCAGTACTTC. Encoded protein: CASSYSELAGEQYF.